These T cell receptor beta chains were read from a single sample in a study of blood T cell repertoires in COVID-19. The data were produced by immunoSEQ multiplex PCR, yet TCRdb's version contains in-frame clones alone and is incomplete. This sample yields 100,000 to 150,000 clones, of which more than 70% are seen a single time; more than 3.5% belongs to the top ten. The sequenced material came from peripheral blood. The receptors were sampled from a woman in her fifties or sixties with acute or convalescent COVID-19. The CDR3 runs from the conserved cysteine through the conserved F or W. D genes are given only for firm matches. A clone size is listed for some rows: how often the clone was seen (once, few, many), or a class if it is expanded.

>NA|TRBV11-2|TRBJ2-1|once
TGTGCCAGCAGCTTAGATCGGGACGAGAGGGGGTCGTACAATGAGCAGTTCTTC
CASSLDRDERGSYNEQFF
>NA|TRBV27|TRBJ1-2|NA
TGTGCCAGCAGTTTTACAGGGCTTGGCGGGGGCTACACCTTC
CASSFTGLGGGYTF
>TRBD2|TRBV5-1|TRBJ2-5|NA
TGCGCCAGCAGCCGAGAAGGGGGACTAGCGCCCCAAGAGACCCAGTACTTC
CASSREGGLAPQETQYF
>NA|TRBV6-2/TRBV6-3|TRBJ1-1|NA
TGTGCCAGCAGTTATGGGTGGGTGGGCTCGAGGAACACTGAAGCTTTCTTT
CASSYGWVGSRNTEAFF
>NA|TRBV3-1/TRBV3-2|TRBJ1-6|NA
TGTGCCAGCAGCCTTAGACAGACTAATTCACCCCTCCACTTT
CASSLRQTNSPLHF
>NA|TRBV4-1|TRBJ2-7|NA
TGCGCCAGCAGCTGGGACCGAGAGGGGGACTACGAGCAGTACTTC
CASSWDREGDYEQYF
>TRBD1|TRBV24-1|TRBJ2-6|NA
TGTGCCACCCACCCAGGACAGGGTAAATCTGGGGCCAACGTCCTGACTTTC
CATHPGQGKSGANVLTF
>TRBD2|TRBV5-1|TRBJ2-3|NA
TGCGCCAGCAGCATCGGGACTAGCGGGAGTGTCGATACGCAGTATTTT
CASSIGTSGSVDTQYF
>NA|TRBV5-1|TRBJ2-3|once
TGCGCCAGCAGCTTGGGAGGAGGCACAGATACGCAGTATTTT
CASSLGGGTDTQYF
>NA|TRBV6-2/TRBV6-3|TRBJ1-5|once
TGTGCCAGCAGTTACGGTTCGAGGGGATGGGGGCATAGCAATCAGCCCCAGCATTTT
CASSYGSRGWGHSNQPQHF
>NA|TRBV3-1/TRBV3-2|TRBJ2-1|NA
TGTGCCAGCAGCCCCCTTATCGACTATGAGCAGTTCTTC
CASSPLIDYEQFF
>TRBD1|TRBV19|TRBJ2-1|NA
TGTGCCAGTAGTACCCAACAGGGGTACAATGAGCAGTTCTTC
CASSTQQGYNEQFF
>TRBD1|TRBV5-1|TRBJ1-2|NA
TGCGCCAGCAGCGTCGGGGGACAGGGCAGTAGCTACACCTTC
CASSVGGQGSSYTF
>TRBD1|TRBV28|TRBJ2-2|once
TGTGCCAGCACCCCCTGGGGGACAGGGGCTTTCGGGGAGCTGTTTTTT
CASTPWGTGAFGELFF
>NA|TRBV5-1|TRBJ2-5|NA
TGCGCCAGCAGCTTCCGGGACTCGTTAGTAGGGGAGACCCAGTACTTC
CASSFRDSLVGETQYF